This T cell receptor (beta chain) comes out of a study of shared clonotypes between healthy human individuals (dated by TCRdb to about 2020). As for the study more broadly: The cohort included three men and a couple of women between 18 and 49 years of age. Per donor, three plates each were used for CD4 naive and CD4 memory, two for CD8 naive, and one for CD8 memory. Blood TCR repertoires of about 5 healthy adults were deeply sequenced to estimate repertoire size and the extent of clonotype sharing between individuals. To increase sequencing depth and limit assay-specific biases, TCR repertoire library preparation and sequencing were carried out by different laboratories using diverse techniques. Each donor's leukapheresis produced roughly between about 0.8 and 8.9 billion PBMCs. Overall study results and their limits: Naive subsets generally had larger estimated clonotype richness than memory subsets. Sharing across several donors was observed for roughly 5.4% of naive CD4, 3.5% of naive CD8, 2% to 2.5% of memory CD4, and less than 0.45% of memory CD8 clonotypes. Sampling was restricted to blood, and TCR repertoires in tissues likely differ from the TCR repertoires found in blood. Pairwise subsampling indicated that sequencing depth was expected to affect the degree of clonotype sharing among donors. Clonotypes shared by all four sorted-subset donors showed higher generation probabilities than non-shared clonotypes. Incomplete sequencing was indicated by rarefaction of sorted-subset datasets, despite the large sequencing depth. Because the study included only a small number of donors, the genetic and exposure-history diversity represented was limited.

As concerns this clone: It lacks a known antigen. Base qualities were left out, and no much larger clone turns up one base away.

Using the deep immunoSEQ assay, multiplex PCR amplified TCR CDR3 regions from genomic DNA. Genomic DNA extracted from each cell subset was distributed evenly over all wells of several immunoSEQ 96-well plates, and each plate served as one replicate. For sorted subsets, approximately 200 ng of genomic DNA, equivalent to 25,000 to 30,000 T cell genomes, went into each replicate PCR. The purified libraries were quantified using a Qubit 3.0 fluorometer, sized with a Bioanalyzer 2100, and then quantified again using the KAPA Library Quantification kit. Every immunoSEQ 96-well plate was sequenced on a separate single-read 150-cycle Illumina NextSeq 550 flow cell. Concerning the study's data processing: Because the immunoSEQ output included only junctional sequences and no quality scores, the filtering could not be the same as the filtering used for full-length reads. To assign V/J genes and CDR3, sequences were annotated against IMGT germline references using PyIR, a Python wrapper for IgBLAST v1.9. Reads were filtered out if the reads had weak V/J assignments (E-value above 1e-6), no CDR3, stop codons, out-of-frame junctions, or ambiguous translated residues. V3J clonotypes were defined by identical inferred V gene, J gene, and CDR3 amino acid sequence. The percentage overlap between two repertoires was calculated by dividing the number of shared unique clonotypes by the size of the smaller repertoire. Repertoire richness was assessed with RTK rarefaction, the Chao1 estimator, and Recon v2.1 estimates of unobserved clonotypes. For all TCRbeta clonotypes obtained by the gDNA method from several donors, generation probabilities were computed with OLGA. TCRdb re-hosts the immuneACCESS table, in-frame sequences only. Its copies lack some clones; in the studies checked, an unresolved V gene accounts for under half of them, and the cause for the rest is not known. Clone size and V and J calls were adopted from that table, with D and trimming inferred from the DNA. Recorded for this sample are approximately 2,300,000 clones; about nine tenths of them occurred a single time. Approximately 0.4% of the sample rests with the top ten.

The donors were healthy, HIV-negative adults who had no recently reported acute infections or vaccinations. Every donor was a Caucasian adult living in Nashville, Tennessee, USA. Magnetic negative selection was used to enrich CD4+ T cells, after which naive cells were positively selected on CD45RA and the negative fraction became the memory subset. After blood collection by leukapheresis, PBMCs were isolated using Ficoll-Histopaque density gradient centrifugation and then cryopreserved in the vapor phase of liquid nitrogen. Analytical flow cytometry was used to check the purity and quantity of each magnetically sorted T cell population. Genomic DNA was isolated from every sorted fraction and measured by UV absorbance on a Nanodrop 2000c. For CDR1 and CDR2, the germline V gene lists MNHEY and SVGAGI. Trimmed from V: 6 bases; trimmed from J: 7 bases; junction bases lacking a gene match: 9. Reading from cysteine to phenylalanine, the CDR3 counts 15 amino acids. CDR3 DNA only is kept here, 45 bases in frame from base 1.

Material for sequencing was naive CD4+ T cells from PBMCs. The cell subset or site label, as the study defines it: CD45RA+ positively selected. The TCR comes from a man between 18 and 29 years old in good health. Some clones in this sample may be carry-over from other donors' samples. The receptor chain draws on TRBV6-5 and TRBJ2-1, with 10 junctional bases fitting TRBD2. The nucleotide sequence is TGTGCCAGCAGGACCCGGGGTAGCGGGAGGAATGAGCAGTTCTTC. Its product reads: CASRTRGSGRNEQFF.